A single sample is the source of the 9 T cell receptor beta chains below, sequenced in a study of cytomegalovirus exposure and HLA in healthy donors (TCRdb year 2017). The receptor library was made with the immunoSEQ multiplex PCR assay. The multiplex PCR relied on a mix of 60 forward primers for TCR Vbeta segments and 13 reverse primers for TCR Jbeta segments. Sourced from immuneACCESS, this table was stored by TCRdb with only in-frame sequences that have V and J called. A share of the clones is absent; for the studies checked, an unresolved V gene accounts for under half, and the remainder has no known explanation. Counted in this sample were about 99,000 clones; around three quarters of them appeared once. Of the sample, around 3% is held by the ten largest clones. The sample taken for sequencing was PBMCs. These receptors originate from a male donor in good health and CMV-seropositive.

In its sample, this clone was seen once. The V gene is TRBV7-2, the J gene TRBJ2-7; D perhaps matches TRBD2 (7 bases). Germline V gene data show CDR1 as SGHTA and CDR2 as FQGNSA. Trimming took 6 bases from V and 6 from J, leaving 15 bases between them. This CDR3 is built from 13 residues. For the CDR3, the DNA is TGTGCCAGCAGTTCCGGAGGGGGGGGCGAGCAGTACTTC. This sequence encodes CASSSGGGGEQYF.

The chain uses TRBV29-1 and TRBJ1-5; 7 bases agree with TRBD1. The CDR3 covers 13 residues. The trim removed 4 bases at V and 4 bases at J, leaving 4 bases unmatched. Germline CDR1 reads SQVTM; CDR2 reads ANQGSEA. The CDR3 region has the DNA TGCAGCGTTGGAGAGGGACAGAATCAGCCCCAGCATTTT. It yields the protein CSVGEGQNQPQHF.

This chain joins TRBV27 and TRBJ1-1; TRBD1 matches 10 bases. The CDR3 consists of 16 residues. V trimming: 3 bases; J trimming: 4 bases; junction bases outside the gene matches: 8. Germline V lookup: CDR1 MNHEY, CDR2 SMNVEV (reference sequence). The DNA of the CDR3 is TGTGCCAGCAGTTTGTTCGGACAGGGGGTGGGCACTGAAGCTTTCTTT. Encoded protein: CASSLFGQGVGTEAFF.

The chain combines TRBV29-1 with TRBJ2-5; a possible D gene is TRBD1 (6 bases). Germline lookup yields CDR1 SQVTM and CDR2 ANQGSEA. The CDR3 contains 14 residues. Trimming pared 4 bases from V and 5 bases from J, leaving 17 bases between. The CDR3 is CSVAGRLGAETQYF. CDR3 nucleotide sequence: TGCAGCGTTGCCGGAAGGTTGGGGGCGGAGACCCAGTACTTC. Based on the CDR3 plus reference TRBV29-1 and TRBJ2-5, the full variable domain is SAVISQKPSRDICQRGTSLTIQCQVDSQVTMMFWYRQQPGQSLTLIATANQGSEATYESGFVIDKFPISRPNLTFSTLTVSNMSPEDSSIYLCSVAGRLGAETQYFGPGTRLLVL.

V usage is TRBV30 and J usage is TRBJ1-1; a possible D gene is TRBD1 (6 bases). V shed 1 base and J shed 2 bases, with 8 bases lying between them. In germline, CDR1 is GTSNPN, CDR2 SVGIG (reference sequence). The length of the CDR3 is 13 residues. CDR3 nucleotides: TGTGCCTGGAGTGGGGGGCGAAACACTGAAGCTTTCTTT. Translating it yields CAWSGGRNTEAFF.

The gene calls are TRBV7-2 and TRBJ2-2, with D maybe TRBD2 (7 bases). This CDR3 has 16 residues. CDR1 and CDR2 (germline): SGHTA, FQGNSA. The V and J ends lost 3 bases and 4 bases respectively, with 15 bases between them. The chain's CDR3 is CASSFIGGGFTGELFF. In nucleotides, the CDR3 is TGTGCCAGCAGCTTCATCGGCGGGGGCTTCACCGGGGAGCTGTTTTTT. Variable domain in full (rest from reference TRBV7-2 and TRBJ2-2): GAGVSQSPSNKVTEKGKDVELRCDPISGHTALYWYRQSLGQGLEFLIYFQGNSAPDKSGLPSDRFSAERTGGSVSTLTIQRTQQEDSAVYLCASSFIGGGFTGELFFGEGSRLTVL.

This clone was observed a single time. The chain is built from TRBV7-8 and TRBJ1-6, with D possibly being TRBD1 (6 bases). The germline V gene encodes CDR1 SGHVS and CDR2 FQNEAQ. Trimming left V 1 base short and J 7 bases short, with 17 bases between. The CDR3 consists of 17 residues. The CDR3 is CASSLGSRRGGNSPLHF. CDR3 nucleotide sequence: TGTGCCAGCAGCTTAGGGTCCCGCAGGGGAGGGAATTCACCCCTCCACTTT.

The chain combines TRBV19 with TRBJ1-2; 7 nucleotides agree with TRBD1. The CDR3 runs to 15 residues. Germline-derived CDR1 and CDR2 are LNHDA and SQIVND (reference sequence). The trim removed 6 bases at V and 0 bases at J, leaving 7 bases unmatched. CDR3: CASRTRDSSNYGYTF. The DNA for the CDR3 is TGTGCCAGTAGAACCCGGGACAGCTCTAACTATGGCTACACCTTC.

V and J are TRBV9 and TRBJ2-1; 10 positions agree with TRBD2. CDR3 size: 15 residues. Germline values: CDR1 SGDLS, CDR2 YYNGEE. Trimming cost V 4 bases and J 7 bases; bases outside gene matches: 8. The DNA of the CDR3 is TGTGCCAGCAGCCCAAGTAGCGGGGGGATGAATGAGCAGTTCTTC. It specifies CASSPSSGGMNEQFF.